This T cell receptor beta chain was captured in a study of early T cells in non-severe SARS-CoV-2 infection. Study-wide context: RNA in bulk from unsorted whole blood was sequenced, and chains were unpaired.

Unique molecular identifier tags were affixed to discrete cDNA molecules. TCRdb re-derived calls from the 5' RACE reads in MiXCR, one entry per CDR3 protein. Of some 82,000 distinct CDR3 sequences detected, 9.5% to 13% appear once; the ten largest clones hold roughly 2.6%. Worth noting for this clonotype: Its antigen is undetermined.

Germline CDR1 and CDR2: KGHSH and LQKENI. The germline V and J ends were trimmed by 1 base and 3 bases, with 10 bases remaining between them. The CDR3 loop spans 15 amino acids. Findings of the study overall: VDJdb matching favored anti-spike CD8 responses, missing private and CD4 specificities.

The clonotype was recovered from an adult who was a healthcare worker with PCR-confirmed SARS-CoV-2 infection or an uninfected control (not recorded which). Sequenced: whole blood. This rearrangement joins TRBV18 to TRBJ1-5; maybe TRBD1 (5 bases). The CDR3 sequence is CASSPRGGFNQPQHF. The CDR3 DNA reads TGTGCCAGCTCACCACGTGGGGGTTTCAATCAGCCCCAGCATTTT.